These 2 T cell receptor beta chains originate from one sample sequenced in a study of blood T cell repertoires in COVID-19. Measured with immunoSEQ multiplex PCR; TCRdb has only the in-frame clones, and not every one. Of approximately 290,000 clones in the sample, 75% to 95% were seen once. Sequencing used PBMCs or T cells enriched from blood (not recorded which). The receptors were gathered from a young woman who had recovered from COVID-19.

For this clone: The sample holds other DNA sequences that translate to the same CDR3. CDR3 bases: TGCAGTGCTACCAGGGGTCAGCCCCAGCATTTT. Residues: CSATRGQPQHF. This sequence joins TRBV20-1 and TRBJ1-5; possibly TRBD1 for D (6 bases). Trimming left V 4 bases short and J 6 bases short, with 7 bases between. CDR3 length: 11 amino acids. Germline V CDR1 and CDR2: DFQATT, SNEGSKA (reference sequence).

This CDR3 is CATSSGNSYEQYF. The CDR3, as DNA: TGTGCCACCAGTAGCGGGAATTCCTACGAGCAGTACTTC. This chain connects TRBV24-1 to TRBJ2-7; 7 bases agree with TRBD2. CDR1 is KGHDR and CDR2 is SFDVKD in the germline V gene. CDR3 length: 13 residues. With V trimmed by 6 bases and J by 1 base, 2 bases remained unmatched.